This record concerns one T cell receptor (beta chain) sequence. This specimen belongs to a study of T cell responses to AZD1222 COVID-19 vaccine. The method was immunoSEQ multiplex PCR; TCRdb's version includes in-frame clones alone and lacks a portion of them. The sample has some 30,000 clones; about nine tenths are singletons. The CDR3 loop spans 13 amino acids. V was clipped by 10 bases and J by 1 base, with 13 bases between them. The clonotype comes from an adult in good health. The input for sequencing was peripheral blood, taken on day 0 of AZD1222 vaccination. The chain is built from TRBV12-3 or TRBV12-4 and TRBJ1-1, with no clear D. The CDR3 is CATQTLSNTEAFF. The CDR3 nucleotides are TGTGCCACCCAGACACTCTCGAACACTGAAGCTTTCTTT.